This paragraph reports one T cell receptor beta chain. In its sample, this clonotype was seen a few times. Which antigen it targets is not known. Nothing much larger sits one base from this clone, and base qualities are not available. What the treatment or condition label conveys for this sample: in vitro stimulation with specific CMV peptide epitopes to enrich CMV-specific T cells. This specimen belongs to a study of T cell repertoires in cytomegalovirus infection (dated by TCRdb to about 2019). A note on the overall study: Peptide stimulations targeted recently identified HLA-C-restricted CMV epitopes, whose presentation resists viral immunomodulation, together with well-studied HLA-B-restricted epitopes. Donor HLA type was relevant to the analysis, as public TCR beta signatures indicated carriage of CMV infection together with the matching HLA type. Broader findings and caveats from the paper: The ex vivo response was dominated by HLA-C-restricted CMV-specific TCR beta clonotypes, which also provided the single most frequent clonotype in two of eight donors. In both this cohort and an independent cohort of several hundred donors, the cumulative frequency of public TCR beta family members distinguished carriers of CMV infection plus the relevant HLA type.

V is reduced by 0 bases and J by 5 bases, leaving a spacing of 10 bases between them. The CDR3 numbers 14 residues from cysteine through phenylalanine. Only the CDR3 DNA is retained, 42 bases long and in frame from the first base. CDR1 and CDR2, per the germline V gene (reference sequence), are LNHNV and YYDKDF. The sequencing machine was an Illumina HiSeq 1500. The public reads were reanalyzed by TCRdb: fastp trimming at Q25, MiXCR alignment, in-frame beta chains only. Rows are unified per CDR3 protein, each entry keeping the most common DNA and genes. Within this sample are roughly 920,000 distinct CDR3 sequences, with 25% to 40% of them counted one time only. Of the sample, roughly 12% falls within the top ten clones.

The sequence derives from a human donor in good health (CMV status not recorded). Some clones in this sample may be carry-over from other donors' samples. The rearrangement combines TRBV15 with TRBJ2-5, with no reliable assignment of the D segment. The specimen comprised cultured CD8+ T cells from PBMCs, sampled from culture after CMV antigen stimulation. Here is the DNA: TGTGCCACCAGCAGAGATCTGGGGTATGAGACCCAGTACTTC. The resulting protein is CATSRDLGYETQYF.